One TCR beta chain is described in this entry. Other DNA sequences in the same sample also yield this CDR3. Sequencing used immunoSEQ multiplex PCR; TCRdb keeps in-frame clones, though not all of them. Of around 130,000 clones listed, under 95% are singletons. The data were taken from a study of control samples from healthy donors and cancer patients. Germline assignment: CDR1 GTSNPN and CDR2 SVGIG (reference sequence). The V end lost 3 bases, the J end lost 0 bases, and 8 bases lay between the germline ends. The CDR3 sequence is 14 residues long. The sequenced material came from PBMCs. The receptor was derived from a man over 45 with head and neck cancer. The rearrangement uses TRBV30 and TRBJ2-2; possibly TRBD1 for D (5 bases). In nucleotides, the CDR3 is TGTGCCTGGAGGGGGCGCTCGAACACCGGGGAGCTGTTTTTT. This gives the protein CAWRGRSNTGELFF. Complete variable domain (other parts from reference TRBV30 and TRBJ2-2): SQTIHQWPATLVQPVGSPLSLECTVEGTSNPNLYWYRQAAGRGLQLLFYSVGIGQISSEVPQNLSASRPQDRQFILSSKKLLLSDSGFYLCAWRGRSNTGELFFGEGSRLTVL.